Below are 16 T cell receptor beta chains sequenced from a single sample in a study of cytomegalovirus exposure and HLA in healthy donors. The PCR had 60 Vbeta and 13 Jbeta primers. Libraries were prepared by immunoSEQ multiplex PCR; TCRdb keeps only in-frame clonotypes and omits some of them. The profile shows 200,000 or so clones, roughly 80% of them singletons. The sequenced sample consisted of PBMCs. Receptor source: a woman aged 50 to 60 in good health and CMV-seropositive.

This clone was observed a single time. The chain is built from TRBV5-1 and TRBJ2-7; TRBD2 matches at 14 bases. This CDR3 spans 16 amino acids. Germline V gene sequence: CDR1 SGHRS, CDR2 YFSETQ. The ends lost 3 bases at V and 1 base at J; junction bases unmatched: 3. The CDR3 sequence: CASSSGTSGSSYEQYF. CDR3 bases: TGCGCCAGCAGCTCCGGGACTAGCGGGAGTTCCTACGAGCAGTACTTC.

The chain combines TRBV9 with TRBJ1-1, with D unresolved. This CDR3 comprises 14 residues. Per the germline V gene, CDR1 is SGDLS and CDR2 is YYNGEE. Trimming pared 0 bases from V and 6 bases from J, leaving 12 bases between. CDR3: CASSVGEQQPEAFF. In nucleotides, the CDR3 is TGTGCCAGCAGCGTAGGTGAACAGCAGCCTGAAGCTTTCTTT.

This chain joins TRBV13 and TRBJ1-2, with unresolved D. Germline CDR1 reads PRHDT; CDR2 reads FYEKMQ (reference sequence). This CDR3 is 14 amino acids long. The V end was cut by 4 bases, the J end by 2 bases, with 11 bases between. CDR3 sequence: CASSSAPENYGYTF. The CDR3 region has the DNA TGTGCCAGCAGCTCCGCCCCAGAAAACTATGGCTACACCTTC.

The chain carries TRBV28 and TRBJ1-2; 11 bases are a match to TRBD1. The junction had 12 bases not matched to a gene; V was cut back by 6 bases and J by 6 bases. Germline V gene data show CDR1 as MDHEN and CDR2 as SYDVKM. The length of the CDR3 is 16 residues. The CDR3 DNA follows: TGTGCCAGCAGCCCCCCCCCTGGACAGGGGGCGGATGGCTACACCTTC. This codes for CASSPPPGQGADGYTF.

CDR3 amino acids: CASSSNGLAQETQYF. The CDR3 bases are TGTGCCAGCAGCAGTAACGGACTGGCGCAAGAGACCCAGTACTTC. The rearrangement joins TRBV28 to TRBJ2-5; TRBD2 might be the D (5 bases). This CDR3 comprises 15 residues. V lost 6 bases and J 2 bases, leaving 16 bases between the germline ends. Germline V gene data show CDR1 as MDHEN and CDR2 as SYDVKM.

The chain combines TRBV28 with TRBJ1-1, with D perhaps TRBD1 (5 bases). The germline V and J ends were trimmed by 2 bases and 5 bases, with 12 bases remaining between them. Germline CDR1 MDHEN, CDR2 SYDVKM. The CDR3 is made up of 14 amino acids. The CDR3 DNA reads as TGTGCCAGCAGTTTAATTCAGGGAAGTACTGAAGCTTTCTTT. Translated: CASSLIQGSTEAFF.

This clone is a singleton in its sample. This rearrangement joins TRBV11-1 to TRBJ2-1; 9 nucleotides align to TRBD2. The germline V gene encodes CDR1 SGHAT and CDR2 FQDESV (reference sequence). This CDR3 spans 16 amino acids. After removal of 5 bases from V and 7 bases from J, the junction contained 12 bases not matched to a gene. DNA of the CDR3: TGTGCCAGCAGCAGCGATGGCGCGGGAGGGCCGAATGAGCAGTTCTTC. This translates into CASSSDGAGGPNEQFF.

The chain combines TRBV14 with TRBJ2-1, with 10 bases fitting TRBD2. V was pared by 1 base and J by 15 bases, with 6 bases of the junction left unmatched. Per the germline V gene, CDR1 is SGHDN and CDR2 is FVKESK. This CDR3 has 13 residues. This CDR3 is CASSQVVSGRTFF. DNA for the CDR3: TGTGCCAGCAGCCAAGTAGTTAGCGGGAGGACGTTCTTC.

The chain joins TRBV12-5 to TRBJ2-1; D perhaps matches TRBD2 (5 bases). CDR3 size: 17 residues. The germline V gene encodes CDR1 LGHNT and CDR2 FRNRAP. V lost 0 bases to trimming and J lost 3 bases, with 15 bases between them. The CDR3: CASGLVQMDSLYNEQFF. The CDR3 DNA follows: TGTGCTAGTGGTTTGGTACAAATGGACTCCCTCTACAATGAGCAGTTCTTC. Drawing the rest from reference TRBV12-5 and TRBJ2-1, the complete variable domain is DARVTQTPRHKVTEMGQEVTMRCQPILGHNTVFWYRQTMMQGLELLAYFRNRAPLDDSGMPKDRFSAEMPDATLATLKIQPSEPRDSAVYFCASGLVQMDSLYNEQFFGPGTRLTVL.

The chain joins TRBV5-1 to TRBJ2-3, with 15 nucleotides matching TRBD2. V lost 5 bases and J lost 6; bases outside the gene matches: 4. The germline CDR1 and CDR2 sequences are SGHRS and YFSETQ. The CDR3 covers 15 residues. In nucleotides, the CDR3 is TGCGCCAGCAGTTCTGGACTAGCGGGGGGGGATACGCAGTATTTT. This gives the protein CASSSGLAGGDTQYF.

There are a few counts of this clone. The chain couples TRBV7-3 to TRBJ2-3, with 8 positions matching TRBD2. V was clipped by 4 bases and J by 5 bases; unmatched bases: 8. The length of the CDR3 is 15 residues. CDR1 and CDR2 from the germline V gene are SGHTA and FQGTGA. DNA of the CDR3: TGTGCCAGCAGCTCAGGGACTAGTTTAGTAGATACGCAGTATTTT. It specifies CASSSGTSLVDTQYF.

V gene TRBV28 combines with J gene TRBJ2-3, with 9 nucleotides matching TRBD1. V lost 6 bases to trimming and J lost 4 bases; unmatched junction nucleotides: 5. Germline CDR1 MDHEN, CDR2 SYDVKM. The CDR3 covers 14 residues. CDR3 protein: CASREQGAADTQYF. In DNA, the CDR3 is TGTGCCAGCAGAGAACAGGGGGCTGCAGATACGCAGTATTTT. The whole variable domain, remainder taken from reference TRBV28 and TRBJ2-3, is DVKVTQSSRYLVKRTGEKVFLECVQDMDHENMFWYRQDPGLGLRLIYFSYDVKMKEKGDIPEGYSVSREKKERFSLILESASTNQTSMYLCASREQGAADTQYFGPGTRLTVL.

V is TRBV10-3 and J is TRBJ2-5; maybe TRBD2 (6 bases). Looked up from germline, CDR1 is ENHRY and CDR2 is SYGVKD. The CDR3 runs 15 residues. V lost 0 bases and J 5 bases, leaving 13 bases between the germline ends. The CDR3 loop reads CAISESMEGRETQYF. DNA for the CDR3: TGTGCCATCAGTGAGTCGATGGAGGGTCGCGAGACCCAGTACTTC.

CDR3 bases: TGTGCCACCAGCACCAAGACAGGGAGCTCCTACAATGAGCAGTTCTTC. This translates into CATSTKTGSSYNEQFF. The chain employs TRBV15 and TRBJ2-1; TRBD1 matches at 7 bases. J gave up 0 bases and V 4 bases, and 6 bases lay outside the gene matches. The CDR3 covers 16 residues. Germline-derived CDR1 and CDR2 are LNHNV and YYDKDF (reference sequence).

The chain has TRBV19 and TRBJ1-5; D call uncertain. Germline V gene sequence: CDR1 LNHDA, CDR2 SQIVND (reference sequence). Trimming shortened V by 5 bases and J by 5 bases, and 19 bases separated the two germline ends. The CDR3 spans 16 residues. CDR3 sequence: CASSFVTAGSYQPQHF. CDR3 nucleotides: TGTGCCAGTAGTTTCGTTACGGCGGGGTCGTATCAGCCCCAGCATTTT.

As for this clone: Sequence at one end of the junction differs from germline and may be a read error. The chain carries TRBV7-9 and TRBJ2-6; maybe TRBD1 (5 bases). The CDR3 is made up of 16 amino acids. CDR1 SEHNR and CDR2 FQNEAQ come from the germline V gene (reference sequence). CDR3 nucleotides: TGTGCCAGCAGCTTAGCCCGGACCTCTGGGGCCAACGGCCTGACTTTC. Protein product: CASSLARTSGANGLTF.